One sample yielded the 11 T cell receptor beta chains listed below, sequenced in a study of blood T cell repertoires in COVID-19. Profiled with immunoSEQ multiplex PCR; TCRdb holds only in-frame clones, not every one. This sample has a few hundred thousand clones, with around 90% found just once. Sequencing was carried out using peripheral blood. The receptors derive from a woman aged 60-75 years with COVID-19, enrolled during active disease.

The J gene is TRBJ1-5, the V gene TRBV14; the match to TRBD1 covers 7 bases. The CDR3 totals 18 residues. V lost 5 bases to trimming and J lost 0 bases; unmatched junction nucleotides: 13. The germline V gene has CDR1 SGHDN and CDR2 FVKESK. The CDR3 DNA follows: TGTGCCAGCAGCGGCAAAGCGAGGGGGACAGTTAGCAATCAGCCCCAGCATTTT. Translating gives CASSGKARGTVSNQPQHF.

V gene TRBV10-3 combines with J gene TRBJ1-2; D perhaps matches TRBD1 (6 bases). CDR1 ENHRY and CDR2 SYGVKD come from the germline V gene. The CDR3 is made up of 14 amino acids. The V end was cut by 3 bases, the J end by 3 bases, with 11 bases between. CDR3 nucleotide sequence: TGTGCCATCAGTGATACAGGGTCCTACTATGGCTACACCTTC. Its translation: CAISDTGSYYGYTF.

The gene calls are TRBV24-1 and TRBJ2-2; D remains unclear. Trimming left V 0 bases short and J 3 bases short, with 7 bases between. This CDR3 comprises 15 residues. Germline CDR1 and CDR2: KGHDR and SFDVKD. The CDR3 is CATSDLVGHTGELFF. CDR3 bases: TGTGCCACCAGTGATTTGGTGGGCCACACCGGGGAGCTGTTTTTT.

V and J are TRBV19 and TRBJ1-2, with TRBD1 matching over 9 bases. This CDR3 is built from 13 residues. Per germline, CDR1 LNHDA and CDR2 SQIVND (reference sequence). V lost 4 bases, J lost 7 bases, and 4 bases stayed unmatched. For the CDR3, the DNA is TGTGCCAGTAGTAAGGACAGGGGTTTTGGCTACACCTTC. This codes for CASSKDRGFGYTF.

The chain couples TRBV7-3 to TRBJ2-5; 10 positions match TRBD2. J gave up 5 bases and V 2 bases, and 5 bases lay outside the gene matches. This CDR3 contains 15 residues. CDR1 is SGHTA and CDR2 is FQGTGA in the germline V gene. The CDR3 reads CASSLGLAVGETQYF. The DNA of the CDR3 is TGTGCCAGCAGCTTAGGACTAGCGGTAGGGGAGACCCAGTACTTC.

The CDR3: CASSPSLSGANVLTF. In DNA form, the CDR3 reads TGTGCCAGCTCACCTTCCCTCTCTGGGGCCAACGTCCTGACTTTC. The V call is TRBV18, the J call TRBJ2-6; D is ambiguous. Trimming removed 3 bases at V and 0 bases at J, with 6 bases between. CDR3 size: 15 residues. CDR1 is KGHSH and CDR2 is LQKENI in the germline V gene. Drawing the rest from reference TRBV18 and TRBJ2-6, the complete variable domain is NAGVMQNPRHLVRRRGQEARLRCSPMKGHSHVYWYRQLPEEGLKFMVYLQKENIIDESGMPKERFSAEFPKEGPSILRIQQVVRGDSAAYFCASSPSLSGANVLTFGAGSRLTVL.

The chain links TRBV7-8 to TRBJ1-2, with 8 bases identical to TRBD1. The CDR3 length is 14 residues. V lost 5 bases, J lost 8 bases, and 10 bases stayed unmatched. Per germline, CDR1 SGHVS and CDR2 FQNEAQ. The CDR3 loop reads CASSGRQGLRGYTF. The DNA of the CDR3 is TGTGCCAGCAGCGGGAGACAGGGGTTGCGCGGCTACACCTTC.

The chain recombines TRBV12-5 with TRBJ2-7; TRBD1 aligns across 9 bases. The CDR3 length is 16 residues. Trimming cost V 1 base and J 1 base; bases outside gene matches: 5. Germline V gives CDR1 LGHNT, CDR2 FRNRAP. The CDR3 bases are TGTGCTAGTGGTTTGGCAACAGGGGGCCATTCCTACGAGCAGTACTTC. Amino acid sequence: CASGLATGGHSYEQYF.

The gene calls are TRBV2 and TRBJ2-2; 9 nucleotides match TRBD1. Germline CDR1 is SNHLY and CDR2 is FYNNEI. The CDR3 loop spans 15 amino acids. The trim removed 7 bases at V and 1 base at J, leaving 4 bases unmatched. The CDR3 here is CASTPGQGNTGELFF. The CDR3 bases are TGTGCCAGCACGCCGGGACAGGGGAACACCGGGGAGCTGTTTTTT.

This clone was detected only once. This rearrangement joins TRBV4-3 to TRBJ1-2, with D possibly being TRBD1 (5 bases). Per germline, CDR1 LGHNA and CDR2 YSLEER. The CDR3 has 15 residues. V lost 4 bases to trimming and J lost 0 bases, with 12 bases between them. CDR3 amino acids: CASSRQDRANYGYTF. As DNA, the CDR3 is TGCGCCAGCAGCCGTCAAGACAGAGCTAACTATGGCTACACCTTC.

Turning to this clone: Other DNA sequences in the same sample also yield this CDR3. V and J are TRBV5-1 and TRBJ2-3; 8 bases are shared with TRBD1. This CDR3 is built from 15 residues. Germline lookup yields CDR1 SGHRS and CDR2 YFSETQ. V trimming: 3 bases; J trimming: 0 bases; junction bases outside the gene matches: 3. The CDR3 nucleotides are TGCGCCAGCAGCTCCCGACAGGGGAGCACAGATACGCAGTATTTT. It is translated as CASSSRQGSTDTQYF.